This TCR beta chain was identified during a study of blood T cell repertoires in COVID-19. About the research overall: T cells, B-cell-depleted T cells, or PBMCs provided the cDNA or gDNA that served as material.

Produced via immunoSEQ multiplex PCR; TCRdb's table is partial and in-frame only. The data show around 45,000 clones, with over 85% seen just once and 10% to 15% held by the top ten. The ends lost 4 bases at V and 3 bases at J; junction bases unmatched: 9. The CDR3 loop spans 16 amino acids. Looked up from germline, CDR1 is KGHDR and CDR2 is SFDVKD. The chain has TRBV24-1 and TRBJ2-5; the match to TRBD1 covers 8 bases. The clonotype was recovered from a man older than 75 with acute or convalescent COVID-19. Material for sequencing was peripheral blood. This chain's CDR3 is CATSELDRANKETQYF. In DNA form, the CDR3 reads TGTGCCACCAGTGAGCTGGACAGGGCTAATAAAGAGACCCAGTACTTC.